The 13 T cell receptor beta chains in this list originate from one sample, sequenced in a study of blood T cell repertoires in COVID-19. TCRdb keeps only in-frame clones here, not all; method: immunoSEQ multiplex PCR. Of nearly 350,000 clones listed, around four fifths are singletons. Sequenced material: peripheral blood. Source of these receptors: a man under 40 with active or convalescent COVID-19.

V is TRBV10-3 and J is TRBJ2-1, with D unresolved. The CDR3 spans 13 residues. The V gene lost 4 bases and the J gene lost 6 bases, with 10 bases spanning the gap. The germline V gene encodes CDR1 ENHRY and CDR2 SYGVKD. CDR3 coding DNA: TGTGCCATCAGTGGCGATTTGCTCAATGAGCAGTTCTTC. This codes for CAISGDLLNEQFF.

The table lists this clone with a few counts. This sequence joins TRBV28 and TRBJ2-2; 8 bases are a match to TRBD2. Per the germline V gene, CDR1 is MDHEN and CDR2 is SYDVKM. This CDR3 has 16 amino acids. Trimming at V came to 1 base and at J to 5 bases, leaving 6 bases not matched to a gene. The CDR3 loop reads CASSLLAGGKTGELFF. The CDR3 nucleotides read TGTGCCAGCAGTTTATTGGCGGGAGGAAAAACCGGGGAGCTGTTTTTT. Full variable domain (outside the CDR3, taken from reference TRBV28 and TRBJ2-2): DVKVTQSSRYLVKRTGEKVFLECVQDMDHENMFWYRQDPGLGLRLIYFSYDVKMKEKGDIPEGYSVSREKKERFSLILESASTNQTSMYLCASSLLAGGKTGELFFGEGSRLTVL.

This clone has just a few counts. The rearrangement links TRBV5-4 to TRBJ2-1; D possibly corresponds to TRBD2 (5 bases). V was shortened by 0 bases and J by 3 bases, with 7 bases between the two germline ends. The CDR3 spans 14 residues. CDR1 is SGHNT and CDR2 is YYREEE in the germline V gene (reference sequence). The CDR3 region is CASSLAGIYNEQFF. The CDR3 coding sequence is TGTGCCAGCAGCTTGGCGGGGATCTACAATGAGCAGTTCTTC. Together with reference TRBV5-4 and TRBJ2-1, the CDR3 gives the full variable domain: ETGVTQSPTHLIKTRGQQVTLRCSSQSGHNTVSWYQQALGQGPQFIFQYYREEENGRGNFPPRFSGLQFPNYSSELNVNALELDDSALYLCASSLAGIYNEQFFGPGTRLTVL.

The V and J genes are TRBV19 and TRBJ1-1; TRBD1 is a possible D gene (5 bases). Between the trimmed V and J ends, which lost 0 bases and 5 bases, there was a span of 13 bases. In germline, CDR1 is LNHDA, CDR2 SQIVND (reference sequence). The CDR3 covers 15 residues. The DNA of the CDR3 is TGTGCCAGTAGTATAGAGGGGGGGATAGTAACTGAAGCTTTCTTT. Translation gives CASSIEGGIVTEAFF. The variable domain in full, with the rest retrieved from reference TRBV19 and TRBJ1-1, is DGGITQSPKYLFRKEGQNVTLSCEQNLNHDAMYWYRQDPGQGLRLIYYSQIVNDFQKGDIAEGYSVSREKKESFPLTVTSAQKNPTAFYLCASSIEGGIVTEAFFGQGTRLTVV.

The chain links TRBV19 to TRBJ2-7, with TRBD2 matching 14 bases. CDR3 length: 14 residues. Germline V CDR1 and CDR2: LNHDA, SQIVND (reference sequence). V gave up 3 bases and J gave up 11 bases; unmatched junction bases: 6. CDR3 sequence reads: CASSMGTSGRQKYF. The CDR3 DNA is TGTGCCAGTAGTATGGGGACTAGCGGGAGACAAAAGTACTTC.

CDR3 sequence (DNA): TGCGCCAGCAGCCACTTCGGGACAGGGTTCTATGGCTACACCTTC. Its translation: CASSHFGTGFYGYTF. The V gene is TRBV4-3, the J gene TRBJ1-2, with 9 bases fitting TRBD1. The V gene's germline CDR1 is LGHNA and CDR2 YSLEER. V was clipped by 3 bases and J by 4 bases; unmatched bases: 6. The CDR3 length is 15 residues.

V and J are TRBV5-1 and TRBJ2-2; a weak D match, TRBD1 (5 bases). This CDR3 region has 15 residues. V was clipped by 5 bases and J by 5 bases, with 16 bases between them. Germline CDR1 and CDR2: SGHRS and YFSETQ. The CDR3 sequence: CASRVGRARTGELFF. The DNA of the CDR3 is TGCGCCAGCAGAGTGGGCAGGGCTCGGACCGGGGAGCTGTTTTTT.

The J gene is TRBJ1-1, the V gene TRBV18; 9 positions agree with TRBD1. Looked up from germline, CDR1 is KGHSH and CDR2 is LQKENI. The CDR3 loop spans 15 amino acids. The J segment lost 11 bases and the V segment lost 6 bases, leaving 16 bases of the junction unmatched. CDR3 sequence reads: CASSSPGTGMGHAFF. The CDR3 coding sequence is TGTGCCAGCTCCAGCCCCGGGACAGGGATGGGGCACGCTTTCTTT.

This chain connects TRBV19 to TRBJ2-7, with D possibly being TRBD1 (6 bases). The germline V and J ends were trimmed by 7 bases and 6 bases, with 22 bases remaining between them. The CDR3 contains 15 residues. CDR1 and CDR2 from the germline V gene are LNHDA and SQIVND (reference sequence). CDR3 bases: TGTGCCAGTAACTCCCCCGGCAGGGGCAGGGGCGAGCAGTACTTC. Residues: CASNSPGRGRGEQYF. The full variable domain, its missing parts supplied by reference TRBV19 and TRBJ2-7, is DGGITQSPKYLFRKEGQNVTLSCEQNLNHDAMYWYRQDPGQGLRLIYYSQIVNDFQKGDIAEGYSVSREKKESFPLTVTSAQKNPTAFYLCASNSPGRGRGEQYFGPGTRLTVT.

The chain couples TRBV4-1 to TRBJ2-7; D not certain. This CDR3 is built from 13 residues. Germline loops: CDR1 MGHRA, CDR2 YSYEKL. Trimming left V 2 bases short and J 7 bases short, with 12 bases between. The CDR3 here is CASSQSARLEQYF. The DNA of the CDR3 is TGCGCCAGCAGCCAAAGTGCCAGGCTGGAGCAGTACTTC.

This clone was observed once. CDR3 loop: CASSQNRFFSYEQYF. The CDR3 nucleotides are TGTGCCAGCAGCCAAAACAGGTTCTTCTCCTACGAGCAGTACTTC. The chain employs TRBV11-1 and TRBJ2-7; tentative D call: TRBD1 (5 bases). The CDR3 runs 15 residues. CDR1 is SGHAT, CDR2 FQDESV, per germline (reference sequence). Trimming pared 5 bases from V and 0 bases from J, leaving 14 bases between.

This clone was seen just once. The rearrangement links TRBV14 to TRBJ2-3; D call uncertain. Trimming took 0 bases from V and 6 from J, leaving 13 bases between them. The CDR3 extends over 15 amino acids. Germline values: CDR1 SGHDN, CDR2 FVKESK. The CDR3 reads CASSQEYFYMDTQYF. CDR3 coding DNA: TGTGCCAGCAGCCAAGAGTACTTTTATATGGATACGCAGTATTTT.

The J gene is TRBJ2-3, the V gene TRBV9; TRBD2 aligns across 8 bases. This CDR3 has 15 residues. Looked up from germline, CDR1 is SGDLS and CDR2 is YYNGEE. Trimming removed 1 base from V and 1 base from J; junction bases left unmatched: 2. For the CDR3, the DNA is TGTGCCAGCAGCGTAACGCGGGGGGGCACAGATACGCAGTATTTT. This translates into CASSVTRGGTDTQYF.